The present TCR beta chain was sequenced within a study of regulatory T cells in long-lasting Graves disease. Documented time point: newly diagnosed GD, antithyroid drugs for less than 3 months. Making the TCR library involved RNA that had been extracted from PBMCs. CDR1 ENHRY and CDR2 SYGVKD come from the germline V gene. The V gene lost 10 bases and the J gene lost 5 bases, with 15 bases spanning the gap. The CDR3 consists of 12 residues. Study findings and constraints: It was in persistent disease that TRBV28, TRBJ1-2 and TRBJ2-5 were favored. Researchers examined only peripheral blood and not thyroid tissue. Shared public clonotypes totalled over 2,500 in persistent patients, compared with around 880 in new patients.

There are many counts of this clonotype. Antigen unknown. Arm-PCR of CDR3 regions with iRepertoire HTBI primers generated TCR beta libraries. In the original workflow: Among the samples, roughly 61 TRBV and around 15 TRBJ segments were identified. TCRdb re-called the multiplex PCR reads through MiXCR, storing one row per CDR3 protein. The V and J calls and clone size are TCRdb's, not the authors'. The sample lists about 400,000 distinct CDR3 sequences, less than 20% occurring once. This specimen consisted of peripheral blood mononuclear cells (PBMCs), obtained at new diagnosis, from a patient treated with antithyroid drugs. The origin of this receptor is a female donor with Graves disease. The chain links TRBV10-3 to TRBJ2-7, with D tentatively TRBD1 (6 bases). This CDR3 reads CATNTGTDEQYF. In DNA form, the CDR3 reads TGTGCCACGAACACAGGGACGGACGAGCAGTACTTC.